What follows are 6 T cell receptor beta chains derived from one specimen sequenced in a study of cytomegalovirus exposure and HLA in healthy donors. PCR primers comprised 60 Vbeta and 13 Jbeta primers. Assay: immunoSEQ multiplex PCR; the TCRdb copy retains only in-frame clones and omits some. Found here are 200,000 or so clones, about 80% of them singletons; the top ten hold 2.1%. Sequencing input: PBMCs. These receptors originate from a woman between 18 and 29 years old in good health and CMV-seropositive.

The chain links TRBV10-1 to TRBJ2-5, with a possible D match to TRBD2 (6 bases). The J call could be wrong; TRBJ2-7 is a better fit for the DNA end. This CDR3 has 13 amino acids. The germline V gene has CDR1 WNHNN and CDR2 SYGVQD (reference sequence). Here the CDR3 reads CASSGGVGYEQYF. CDR3 in DNA: TGCGCCAGCAGTGGCGGGGTGGGGTACGAGCAGTACTTC.

The J gene is TRBJ1-4, the V gene TRBV29-1; unclear D gene. There are 14 residues in the CDR3. The germline gives CDR1 SQVTM, CDR2 ANQGSEA. Trimming removed 6 bases at V and 0 bases at J, with 11 bases between. CDR3 loop: CSVSRQATNEKLFF. CDR3 DNA sequence: TGCAGCGTCTCCAGACAAGCAACTAATGAAAAACTGTTTTTT. Drawing the rest from reference TRBV29-1 and TRBJ1-4, the complete variable domain is SAVISQKPSRDICQRGTSLTIQCQVDSQVTMMFWYRQQPGQSLTLIATANQGSEATYESGFVIDKFPISRPNLTFSTLTVSNMSPEDSSIYLCSVSRQATNEKLFFGSGTQLSVL.

This sequence joins TRBV28 and TRBJ2-7, with TRBD2 identical over 12 bases. Germline V gives CDR1 MDHEN, CDR2 SYDVKM. The CDR3 runs 15 residues. The V gene end was trimmed by 8 bases and the J gene end by 5 bases; junction bases not matched to a gene: 10. DNA for the CDR3: TGTGCCAGCCTAGAACTAGCGGGGGGATCGGACGAGCAGTACTTC. It is translated as CASLELAGGSDEQYF.

The V gene is TRBV5-1, the J gene TRBJ1-2; D is perhaps TRBD1 (6 bases). Trimming took off 3 bases at V and 0 bases at J, with 9 bases between the two ends. CDR1 is SGHRS, CDR2 YFSETQ, per germline. The CDR3 is 14 residues long. The CDR3 sequence: CASSYREANYGYTF. The CDR3, as DNA: TGCGCCAGCAGCTACAGGGAAGCTAACTATGGCTACACCTTC.

V usage is TRBV7-2 and J usage is TRBJ2-3; 7 nucleotides match TRBD2. Germline CDR1 is SGHTA and CDR2 is FQGNSA. CDR3 length equals 16 residues. Germline trimming cut 5 bases from V and 1 base from J; bases unmatched to any gene: 9. This CDR3 is CASSAQSGAGTDTQYF. The CDR3 DNA reads TGTGCCAGCAGCGCCCAGAGCGGGGCCGGCACAGATACGCAGTATTTT.

This chain joins TRBV29-1 and TRBJ1-2; TRBD1 aligns across 9 bases. CDR1 SQVTM and CDR2 ANQGSEA come from the germline V gene. V lost 7 bases and J lost 9; bases outside the gene matches: 12. This CDR3 is 13 amino acids long. This CDR3 reads CSAVDRGAKSYTF. CDR3 in DNA: TGCAGCGCCGTGGACAGGGGAGCAAAGAGCTACACCTTC.